Each of the 13 T cell receptor beta chains below was sequenced from the same sample in a study of regulatory T cells in long-lasting Graves disease. Noted time point: persistent/refractory GD, antithyroid drugs over 5 years with positive TRAb. The authors made the TCR library using RNA they extracted from PBMCs. Library construction for TCR beta used iRepertoire HTBI primers and Arm-PCR of CDR3 regions. TCRdb passed the multiplex PCR reads through MiXCR, listing each CDR3 protein once. Of around 430,000 distinct CDR3 sequences listed, around a fifth are singletons. The sequences come from peripheral blood mononuclear cells (PBMCs), collected when the disease was refractory, from a patient treated with antithyroid drugs. The receptors here all came from a female donor with Graves disease.

This clonotype occurred many times. The chain carries TRBV3-1 and TRBJ2-5; D is uncertain. Between the trimmed V and J ends, which lost 2 bases and 2 bases, there was a span of 9 bases. CDR3 size: 14 residues. Germline CDR1 reads LGHDT; CDR2 reads YNNKEL (reference sequence). The CDR3 is CASSQTSTQETQYF. The CDR3 DNA is TGTGCCAGCAGCCAAACCTCAACACAAGAGACCCAGTACTTC.

The sample holds many counts of this clonotype. This chain uses TRBV10-3 with TRBJ2-7; the D gene is possibly TRBD1 (6 bases). The CDR3 has 12 amino acids. Trimming took 5 bases from V and 1 from J, leaving 6 bases between them. Germline V gene lookup returns CDR1 ENHRY and CDR2 SYGVKD. CDR3 protein: CAISTGSYEQYF. DNA for the CDR3: TGTGCCATCAGTACAGGGTCCTACGAGCAGTACTTC.

The genes are TRBV20-1 and TRBJ1-3; D is unclear. CDR3 length: 14 residues. Trimming shortened V by 3 bases and J by 11 bases, and 20 bases separated the two germline ends. The germline V gene encodes CDR1 DFQATT and CDR2 SNEGSKA (reference sequence). CDR3 loop: CSARDGQGFTPIYF. The CDR3 DNA is TGCAGTGCTAGGGACGGTCAAGGGTTTACCCCCATATATTTT.

The CDR3 coding sequence is TGTGCCAGCTCCGAAAGCGGGGGGCGCTCAGACGAGCAGTACTTC. Its translation: CASSESGGRSDEQYF. The gene calls are TRBV2 and TRBJ2-7; 9 bases match TRBD2. The CDR3 contains 15 residues. Germline loops: CDR1 SNHLY, CDR2 FYNNEI. V trimming: 8 bases; J trimming: 5 bases; junction bases outside the gene matches: 13.

This clonotype was seen repeatedly, ten times or more. The J gene is TRBJ1-1, the V gene TRBV2, with a tentative D call TRBD1 (5 bases). Between the trimmed V and J ends, which lost 2 bases and 0 bases, there was a span of 19 bases. This CDR3 is built from 18 residues. CDR1 SNHLY and CDR2 FYNNEI come from the germline V gene. CDR3 in amino acids: CASSELLGGGGMNTEAFF. CDR3 DNA sequence: TGTGCCAGCAGTGAATTATTAGGTGGGGGGGGGATGAACACTGAAGCTTTCTTT.

In its sample, this clonotype was seen many times. The chain uses TRBV15 and TRBJ2-7; D may be TRBD1 or TRBD2 (5 bases each). The V and J ends lost 0 bases and 3 bases respectively, with 21 bases between them. CDR3 length: 18 residues. CDR1 and CDR2 (germline): LNHNV, YYDKDF (reference sequence). The CDR3 bases are TGTGCCACCAGCAGAGATTTGACGGGGACCACAGTTCTCTACGAGCAGTACTTC. Translated: CATSRDLTGTTVLYEQYF.

Ten or more counts support this clonotype. J is TRBJ1-2 and V is TRBV15; D remains ambiguous. This CDR3 region has 15 residues. Trimming pared 0 bases from V and 4 bases from J, leaving 12 bases between. CDR1 and CDR2 (germline): LNHNV, YYDKDF (reference sequence). CDR3 bases: TGTGCCACCAGCAGAGACCTCCCAACGGTCTATGGCTACACCTTC. Translation: CATSRDLPTVYGYTF.

This clonotype has at least ten counts. The chain uses TRBV6-1 and TRBJ1-2; no reliable D call. Germline V gene lookup returns CDR1 MNHNS and CDR2 SASEGT. The CDR3 consists of 11 residues. V lost 10 bases, J lost 5 bases, and 11 bases lay in between. The CDR3 region has the DNA TGTGCCACCTCTACGAATTATGGCTACACCTTC. Translated: CATSTNYGYTF.

This clonotype was seen ten or more times. The rearrangement joins TRBV7-8 to TRBJ1-2, with D tentatively TRBD1 (6 bases). Germline V gives CDR1 SGHVS, CDR2 FQNEAQ. V lost 7 bases, J lost 7 bases, and 31 bases lay in between. The CDR3 is made up of 18 amino acids. CDR3 sequence reads: CASTVRRDTTPTMFGYTF. CDR3 in DNA: TGTGCCAGCACCGTACGAAGGGACACAACGCCAACTATGTTTGGCTACACCTTC.

This clonotype was found many times. This chain joins TRBV10-3 and TRBJ2-2; weak D call: TRBD1 (6 bases). The CDR3 is made up of 14 amino acids. Germline V lookup: CDR1 ENHRY, CDR2 SYGVKD. V was cut by 8 bases and J by 0 bases, with 10 bases left in between. The CDR3 sequence is CAIGRTANTGELFF. The CDR3 bases are TGTGCCATCGGAAGGACAGCGAACACCGGGGAGCTGTTTTTT.

The J gene is TRBJ2-2, the V gene TRBV7-2, with D perhaps TRBD1 (6 bases). The V end lost 6 bases, the J end lost 6 bases, and 17 bases lay between the germline ends. Germline V gene sequence: CDR1 SGHTA, CDR2 FQGNSA. The CDR3 spans 15 residues. The DNA for the CDR3 is TGTGCCAGCAGAACCAGGGGTCAAAGGGCCGGGGAGCTGTTTTTT. Protein sequence: CASRTRGQRAGELFF.

This clonotype was seen more than once but under ten times. The V gene is TRBV6-5, the J gene TRBJ1-2, with D possibly matching TRBD1 (6 bases). The CDR3 sequence is 16 residues long. Germline V lookup: CDR1 MNHEY, CDR2 SVGAGI. V gave up 4 bases and J gave up 4 bases, with 19 bases separating them. The chain's CDR3 is CASSLDLTGITYGYTF. The CDR3, as DNA: TGTGCCAGCAGTTTGGACCTGACAGGTATCACCTATGGCTACACCTTC.

This clonotype was counted between two and nine times. The chain uses TRBV7-8 and TRBJ1-2; D is unresolved. V was shortened by 1 base and J by 0 bases, with 9 bases between the two germline ends. The V gene's germline CDR1 is SGHVS and CDR2 FQNEAQ. This CDR3 has 15 amino acids. The CDR3 bases are TGTGCCAGCAGCTTAGTCGCAGTGACTAACTATGGCTACACCTTC. Translated: CASSLVAVTNYGYTF.